The rows below give T cell receptor beta chains drawn from one sample of a study of T-cell memory formation after mild COVID-19. TCRdb ran MiXCR on the 5' RACE reads and lists one entry per CDR3 protein. The sample has about 130,000 distinct CDR3 sequences; approximately 5.9% are singletons. The sequenced material came from PBMCs or a T cell subset sorted from them (not recorded which). These receptors were taken from an adult woman who had mild COVID-19 (a few samples of this study predate the infection). Cell type and time point are not known. The CDR3 runs from the conserved cysteine through the conserved F or W. Each record gives: J gene, CDR3 length, V gene, clone size, D gene, CDR3 protein, CDR3 DNA. D genes are given only for firm matches. Some rows mark clone size as missing; the rest say once, few, many or name a class of expanded clone.

j_call: TRBJ2-2; cdr3_length: 14; v_call: TRBV5-5; clone_size: .; d_call: .; cdr3_aa: CASSLPGNTGELFF; cdr3_nt: TGTGCCAGCAGCCTACCGGGGAACACCGGGGAGCTGTTTTTT
j_call: TRBJ1-6; cdr3_length: 14; v_call: TRBV5-1; clone_size: .; d_call: .; cdr3_aa: CASSPAAGGSPLHF; cdr3_nt: TGCGCCAGCAGCCCAGCGGCGGGGGGTTCACCCCTCCACTTT
j_call: TRBJ2-3; cdr3_length: 16; v_call: TRBV12-3/TRBV12-4; clone_size: few; d_call: TRBD1; cdr3_aa: CASSPLGQGGTDTQYF; cdr3_nt: TGTGCCAGCAGTCCCTTGGGACAGGGTGGCACAGATACGCAGTATTTT
j_call: TRBJ1-5; cdr3_length: 15; v_call: TRBV12-3/TRBV12-4; clone_size: many; d_call: .; cdr3_aa: CASSPVRGSNQPQHF; cdr3_nt: TGTGCCAGCAGCCCTGTTCGCGGTAGCAATCAGCCCCAGCATTTT
j_call: TRBJ2-3; cdr3_length: 16; v_call: TRBV6-6; clone_size: many; d_call: .; cdr3_aa: CASRPWGAASTDTQYF; cdr3_nt: TGTGCCAGCAGACCTTGGGGAGCGGCTAGCACAGATACGCAGTATTTT
j_call: TRBJ2-7; cdr3_length: 13; v_call: TRBV20-1; clone_size: many; d_call: .; cdr3_aa: CSAGTGTSYEQYF; cdr3_nt: TGCAGTGCTGGAACGGGGACTTCCTACGAGCAGTACTTC
j_call: TRBJ2-2; cdr3_length: 16; v_call: TRBV5-1; clone_size: .; d_call: TRBD2; cdr3_aa: CASSLEGLAGTGELFF; cdr3_nt: TGCGCCAGCAGCTTGGAGGGACTAGCGGGCACCGGGGAGCTGTTTTTT
j_call: TRBJ2-1; cdr3_length: 20; v_call: TRBV6-5; clone_size: many; d_call: TRBD2; cdr3_aa: CASSRDRTGGTSGATREQFF; cdr3_nt: TGTGCCAGCAGCCGAGACAGAACGGGAGGGACTAGCGGAGCTACCCGTGAGCAGTTCTTC
j_call: TRBJ2-1; cdr3_length: 14; v_call: TRBV12-3/TRBV12-4; clone_size: many; d_call: TRBD2; cdr3_aa: CASRGTSLGQEQFF; cdr3_nt: TGTGCCAGCAGGGGGACTAGTCTAGGTCAGGAGCAGTTCTTC
j_call: TRBJ2-7; cdr3_length: 15; v_call: TRBV14; clone_size: .; d_call: .; cdr3_aa: CASSRQSRYFYEQYF; cdr3_nt: TGTGCCAGCAGTCGACAGAGCCGCTACTTCTACGAGCAGTACTTC
j_call: TRBJ2-7; cdr3_length: 20; v_call: TRBV12-3/TRBV12-4; clone_size: few; d_call: TRBD2; cdr3_aa: CASSPNPGLAGVGRSYEQYF; cdr3_nt: TGTGCCAGCAGTCCCAACCCCGGACTAGCGGGAGTCGGTCGCTCCTACGAGCAGTACTTC
j_call: TRBJ1-5; cdr3_length: 15; v_call: TRBV20-1; clone_size: few; d_call: .; cdr3_aa: CSARDLGRPNQPQHF; cdr3_nt: TGCAGTGCTAGAGATCTGGGACGGCCCAATCAGCCCCAGCATTTT
j_call: TRBJ2-1; cdr3_length: 13; v_call: TRBV15; clone_size: many; d_call: .; cdr3_aa: CATSRLIGIKQFF; cdr3_nt: TGTGCCACCAGCAGATTGATAGGTATTAAGCAGTTCTTC
j_call: TRBJ2-5; cdr3_length: 15; v_call: TRBV12-3/TRBV12-4; clone_size: many; d_call: .; cdr3_aa: CASSLSFHSQETQYF; cdr3_nt: TGTGCCAGCAGTTTATCCTTCCACTCTCAAGAGACCCAGTACTTC
j_call: TRBJ1-2; cdr3_length: 13; v_call: TRBV29-1; clone_size: .; d_call: .; cdr3_aa: CSVDSSRDYGYTF; cdr3_nt: TGCAGCGTTGATAGCAGCCGAGACTATGGCTACACCTTC
j_call: TRBJ1-1; cdr3_length: 15; v_call: TRBV11-2; clone_size: many; d_call: .; cdr3_aa: CASSPSGIMNTEAFF; cdr3_nt: TGTGCCAGCAGCCCTTCCGGGATAATGAACACTGAAGCTTTCTTT
j_call: TRBJ2-2; cdr3_length: 15; v_call: TRBV12-3/TRBV12-4; clone_size: few; d_call: .; cdr3_aa: CAGRSVGIRTGELFF; cdr3_nt: TGTGCCGGCAGAAGTGTAGGGATTAGGACCGGGGAGCTGTTTTTT
j_call: TRBJ2-1; cdr3_length: 13; v_call: TRBV5-1; clone_size: many; d_call: .; cdr3_aa: CASSLAPAGEQFF; cdr3_nt: TGCGCCAGCAGCTTGGCCCCCGCGGGAGAGCAGTTCTTC
j_call: TRBJ2-3; cdr3_length: 16; v_call: TRBV5-1; clone_size: .; d_call: .; cdr3_aa: CASSSSYASPTDTQYF; cdr3_nt: TGCGCCAGCAGCTCCTCTTATGCGTCCCCCACAGATACGCAGTATTTT
j_call: TRBJ2-7; cdr3_length: 14; v_call: TRBV5-1; clone_size: many; d_call: .; cdr3_aa: CASSLSRGEYEQYF; cdr3_nt: TGCGCCAGCAGCTTGAGCAGGGGCGAATACGAGCAGTACTTC
j_call: TRBJ2-2; cdr3_length: 14; v_call: TRBV5-1; clone_size: few; d_call: .; cdr3_aa: CASSLVVSTGELFF; cdr3_nt: TGCGCCAGCAGCTTGGTTGTATCGACCGGGGAGCTGTTTTTT
j_call: TRBJ2-5; cdr3_length: 13; v_call: TRBV9; clone_size: .; d_call: .; cdr3_aa: CASSGSGEETQYF; cdr3_nt: TGTGCCAGCAGCGGGTCTGGGGAAGAGACCCAGTACTTC
j_call: TRBJ2-5; cdr3_length: 14; v_call: TRBV7-6; clone_size: many; d_call: TRBD2; cdr3_aa: CASSRSGGGETQYF; cdr3_nt: TGTGCCAGCAGCCGAAGCGGGGGTGGGGAGACCCAGTACTTC
j_call: TRBJ2-6; cdr3_length: 19; v_call: TRBV24-1; clone_size: few; d_call: TRBD1; cdr3_aa: CATSSGRDRYYSGANVLTF; cdr3_nt: TGTGCCACCAGCTCCGGCCGGGACAGGTACTACTCTGGGGCCAACGTCCTGACTTTC
j_call: TRBJ2-3; cdr3_length: 15; v_call: TRBV5-1; clone_size: many; d_call: TRBD2; cdr3_aa: CASSWSTSGTDTQYF; cdr3_nt: TGCGCCAGCAGCTGGTCGACTAGCGGCACAGATACGCAGTATTTT
j_call: TRBJ1-2; cdr3_length: 17; v_call: TRBV6-5; clone_size: few; d_call: TRBD1; cdr3_aa: CASSTTGGEGRGYGYTF; cdr3_nt: TGTGCCAGCAGTACCACAGGGGGCGAGGGTCGGGGCTATGGCTACACCTTC
j_call: TRBJ1-1; cdr3_length: 14; v_call: TRBV12-3/TRBV12-4; clone_size: many; d_call: TRBD1; cdr3_aa: CASRHDRGNTEAFF; cdr3_nt: TGTGCCAGCAGGCACGACAGGGGAAACACTGAAGCTTTCTTT
j_call: TRBJ1-1; cdr3_length: 18; v_call: TRBV12-3/TRBV12-4; clone_size: many; d_call: .; cdr3_aa: CASSLAEVIGSRGTEAFF; cdr3_nt: TGTGCCAGCAGTTTAGCGGAGGTGATCGGAAGCCGGGGCACTGAAGCTTTCTTT
j_call: TRBJ2-4; cdr3_length: 14; v_call: TRBV3-1; clone_size: few; d_call: TRBD1; cdr3_aa: CASSQDGGQNIQYF; cdr3_nt: TGTGCCAGCAGCCAAGATGGGGGACAGAACATTCAGTACTTC
j_call: TRBJ2-4; cdr3_length: 17; v_call: TRBV24-1; clone_size: .; d_call: .; cdr3_aa: CATPYGQTSLAKNIQYF; cdr3_nt: TGTGCCACCCCCTACGGGCAGACCTCATTAGCCAAAAACATTCAGTACTTC
j_call: TRBJ2-7; cdr3_length: 15; v_call: TRBV7-8; clone_size: many; d_call: TRBD1; cdr3_aa: CASSRGRQGSYEQYF; cdr3_nt: TGTGCCAGCAGCAGAGGCCGACAGGGGTCCTACGAGCAGTACTTC
j_call: TRBJ1-6; cdr3_length: 17; v_call: TRBV7-9; clone_size: .; d_call: TRBD1; cdr3_aa: CASSRDRPSSYNSPLHF; cdr3_nt: TGTGCCAGCAGCCGGGACAGACCGAGCTCCTATAATTCACCCCTCCACTTT
j_call: TRBJ1-2; cdr3_length: 14; v_call: TRBV5-1; clone_size: .; d_call: .; cdr3_aa: CASSLEGIDYGYTF; cdr3_nt: TGCGCCAGCAGCTTGGAAGGGATAGACTATGGCTACACCTTC
j_call: TRBJ2-3; cdr3_length: 14; v_call: TRBV19; clone_size: few; d_call: TRBD1; cdr3_aa: CASSNRGRGDTQYF; cdr3_nt: TGTGCCAGTAGTAACAGGGGGCGAGGAGATACGCAGTATTTT
j_call: TRBJ2-5; cdr3_length: 15; v_call: TRBV7-3; clone_size: .; d_call: TRBD1; cdr3_aa: CASSSQGGRVETQYF; cdr3_nt: TGTGCCAGCAGCTCACAAGGGGGCAGGGTCGAGACCCAGTACTTC
j_call: TRBJ1-5; cdr3_length: 14; v_call: TRBV12-3/TRBV12-4; clone_size: .; d_call: .; cdr3_aa: CASSYTSGDQPQHF; cdr3_nt: TGTGCCAGCAGCTATACATCAGGGGACCAGCCCCAGCATTTT
j_call: TRBJ2-5; cdr3_length: 17; v_call: TRBV6-5; clone_size: .; d_call: .; cdr3_aa: CASSPGPGSAIQETQYF; cdr3_nt: TGTGCCAGCAGTCCCGGACCGGGTAGCGCGATCCAAGAGACCCAGTACTTC
j_call: TRBJ1-2; cdr3_length: 14; v_call: TRBV6-1; clone_size: .; d_call: TRBD1; cdr3_aa: CASRTMGQVEGYTF; cdr3_nt: TGTGCCAGCCGCACCATGGGACAGGTAGAGGGCTACACCTTC
j_call: TRBJ2-7; cdr3_length: 13; v_call: TRBV6-5; clone_size: few; d_call: .; cdr3_aa: CASTSGPPYEQYF; cdr3_nt: TGTGCCAGCACTTCCGGGCCCCCCTACGAGCAGTACTTC